The clone carrying this T cell receptor (beta chain) was detected only a few times. Its antigen is still unknown. This sample was taken from a study of cytomegalovirus exposure and HLA in healthy donors. About the study: The same platform was used for the roughly 120 validation repertoires and the roughly 680 first-cohort repertoires, a later analysis reported. Whole-study findings and limits: The tendency of first-cohort TCR clusters to co-occur in the roughly 110 validation repertoires was identified by a subsequent analysis. It was about 150 TCR beta chains that were listed as cytomegalovirus-associated.

Clones were read by immunoSEQ multiplex PCR, and TCRdb kept only the in-frame ones, dropping some. The top ten clones hold 2% to 2.5% of a sample with under 250,000 clones, about nine tenths of them seen once. Trimming at V came to 7 bases and at J to 4 bases, leaving 7 bases not matched to a gene. The CDR3 runs to 14 residues. Germline-derived CDR1 and CDR2 are MGHRA and YSYEKL. The V and J genes are TRBV4-1 and TRBJ1-5, with 7 bases matching TRBD1. The material sequenced was PBMCs. This sequence was found in a woman aged 18-29 years in good health and CMV-seropositive. CDR3 sequence reads: CASTDRVGNQPQHF. CDR3 sequence (DNA): TGCGCCAGCACCGACAGGGTGGGAAATCAGCCCCAGCATTTT.